This TCR beta chain was found in a study of brain T cells in children with intractable seizures. The study, taken as a whole, reports: Only CDR3 sequence similarity suggested viral specificity, without known HCMV serostatus. Absence of clones before surgery may stem from lower sequencing depth.

Germline loops: CDR1 SGHNT, CDR2 YYREEE (reference sequence). This CDR3 spans 17 amino acids. Trimming cost V 4 bases and J 0 bases; bases outside gene matches: 12. About this clone itself: Its target is unknown.

TCRdb's table, derived via immunoSEQ multiplex PCR, lists solely in-frame clones and lacks some. The sample has 300,000 to 400,000 clones; 93% are singletons. Noted time point: blood from clinic visit 5 months post-surgery; TSC patient then seizure free. Sequencing was limited to surgery cases with top T cell transcript signatures in brain tissue. Pre-surgery treatment included at least one anti-epileptic drug. This TCR came from a boy less than two years old with tuberous sclerosis and intractable seizures. The specimen comprised peripheral blood, sampled roughly 5 months after surgery. The J gene is TRBJ2-5, the V gene TRBV5-4, with 7 bases aligning to TRBD1. This CDR3 is CASSAAPGQTHQETQYF. The CDR3 DNA reads as TGTGCCAGCAGCGCAGCCCCGGGACAGACCCACCAAGAGACCCAGTACTTC.